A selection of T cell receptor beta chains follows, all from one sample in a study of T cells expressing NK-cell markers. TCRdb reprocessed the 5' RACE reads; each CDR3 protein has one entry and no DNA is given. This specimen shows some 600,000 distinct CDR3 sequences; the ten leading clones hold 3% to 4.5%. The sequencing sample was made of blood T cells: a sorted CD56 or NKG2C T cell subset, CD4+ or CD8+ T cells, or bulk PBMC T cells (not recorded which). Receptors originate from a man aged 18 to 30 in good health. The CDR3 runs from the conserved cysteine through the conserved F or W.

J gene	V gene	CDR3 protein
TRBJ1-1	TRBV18	CASSPPGWTEAFF
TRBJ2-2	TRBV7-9	CASSSRTVSNTGELFF
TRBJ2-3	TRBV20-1	CSAMKQGPTDTQYF
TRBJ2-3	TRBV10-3	CAIEGHPDGGQYF
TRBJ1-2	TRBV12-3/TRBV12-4	CASSLGGSGGYTF
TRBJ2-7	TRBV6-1	CASSLGLSGDYEQYF
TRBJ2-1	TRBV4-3	CASSQVGGVPEQFF
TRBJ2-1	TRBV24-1	CATSGYPTSGTDEQFF
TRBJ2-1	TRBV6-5	CASSYSLAGVLDEQFF
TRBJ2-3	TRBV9	CASSPVWDPSTDTQYF
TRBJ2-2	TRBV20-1	CSARTGGPTGELFF
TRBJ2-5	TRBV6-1	CASSEALHHPQETQYF
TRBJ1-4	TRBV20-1	CSALGVNDEKLFF
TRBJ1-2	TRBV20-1	CSVPQDGNYGYTF
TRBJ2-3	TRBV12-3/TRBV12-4	CASSLWQGRTDTQYF
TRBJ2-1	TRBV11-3	CASSAGTSSSYNEQFF
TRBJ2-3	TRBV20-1	CSARATGWSDTQYF
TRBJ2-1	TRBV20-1	CSASEREGPYNEQFF
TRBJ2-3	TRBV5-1	CASSLGYAARTDTQYF
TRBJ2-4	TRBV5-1	CASSLEGFGNIQYF
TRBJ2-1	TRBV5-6	CASSWDTNDYNEQFF
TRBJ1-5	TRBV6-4	CASSEAPNQPQHF
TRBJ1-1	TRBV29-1	CTGLGATEAFF
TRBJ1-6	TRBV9	CASSIRDSENSPLHF
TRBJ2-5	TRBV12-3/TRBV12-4	CASSLGRQPVETQYF
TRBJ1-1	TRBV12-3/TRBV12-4	CASSAQGNTEAFF
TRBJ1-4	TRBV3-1	CASSQEIRDRGLVGEKLFF
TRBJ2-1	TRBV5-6	CASTEEGRLADNEQFF
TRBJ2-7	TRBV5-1	CASSSDQERGEQYF
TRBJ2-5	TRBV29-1	CSVEGYRLQETQYF
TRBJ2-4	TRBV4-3	CASSQDVADSSIQYF
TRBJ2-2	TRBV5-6	CASSLRGEGHANTGELFF
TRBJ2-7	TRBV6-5	CASSYGTDSYEQYF
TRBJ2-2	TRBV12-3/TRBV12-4	CASPDRGRGTGELFF
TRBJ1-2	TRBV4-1	CASSQVGTGSRRGYTF